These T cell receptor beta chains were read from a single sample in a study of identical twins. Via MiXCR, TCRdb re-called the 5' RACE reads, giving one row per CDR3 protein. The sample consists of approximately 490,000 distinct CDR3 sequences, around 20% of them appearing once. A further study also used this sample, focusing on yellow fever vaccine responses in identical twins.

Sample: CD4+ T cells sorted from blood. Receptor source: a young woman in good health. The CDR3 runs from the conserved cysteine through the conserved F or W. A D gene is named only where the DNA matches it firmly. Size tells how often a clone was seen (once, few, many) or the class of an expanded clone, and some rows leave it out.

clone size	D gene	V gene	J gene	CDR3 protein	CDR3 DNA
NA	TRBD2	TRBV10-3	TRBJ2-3	CAVTGTSADTQYF	TGTGCCGTTACCGGGACTAGCGCTGATACGCAGTATTTT
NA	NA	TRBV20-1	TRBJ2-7	CSASEGYEQYF	TGCAGTGCTTCTGAGGGTTACGAGCAGTACTTC
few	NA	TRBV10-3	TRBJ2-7	CAISESGPIGQYF	TGTGCCATCAGTGAGTCGGGACCGATCGGTCAGTACTTC
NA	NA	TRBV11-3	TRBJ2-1	CASSLGSSAYNEQFF	TGTGCCAGCAGCTTAGGGTCAAGCGCGTACAATGAGCAGTTCTTC
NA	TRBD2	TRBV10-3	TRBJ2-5	CAISGTSEETQYF	TGTGCCATCAGTGGGACTAGCGAAGAGACCCAGTACTTC
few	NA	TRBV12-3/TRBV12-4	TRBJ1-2	CASSLIADYYGYTF	TGTGCCAGCAGTTTAATAGCAGACTACTATGGCTACACCTTC
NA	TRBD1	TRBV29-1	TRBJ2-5	CSVEGTGFETQYF	TGCAGCGTTGAAGGGACAGGGTTTGAGACCCAGTACTTC
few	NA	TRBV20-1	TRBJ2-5	CSARKETQYF	TGCAGTGCTAGGAAAGAGACCCAGTACTTC
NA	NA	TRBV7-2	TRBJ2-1	CASSLRSGHINEQFF	TGTGCCAGCAGCTTGAGATCGGGACACATCAATGAGCAGTTCTTC
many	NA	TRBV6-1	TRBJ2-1	CASSAQQYNEQFF	TGTGCCAGCAGTGCCCAACAGTACAATGAGCAGTTCTTC
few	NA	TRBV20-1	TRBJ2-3	CSARDPYRATDTQYF	TGCAGTGCTAGAGACCCATACAGGGCCACAGATACGCAGTATTTT
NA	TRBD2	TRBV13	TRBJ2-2	CASSSGLAGHRELFF	TGTGCCAGCAGCTCGGGACTAGCGGGACACAGGGAGCTGTTTTTT
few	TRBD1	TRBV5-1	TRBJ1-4	CASSPGTGEKLFF	TGCGCCAGCAGTCCGGGGACAGGTGAAAAACTGTTTTTT
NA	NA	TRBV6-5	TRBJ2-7	CASSYSWAPSSYEQYF	TGTGCCAGCAGTTACTCATGGGCACCGAGCTCCTACGAGCAGTACTTC
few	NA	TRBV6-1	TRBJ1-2	CASSETPDRVNYGYTF	TGTGCCAGCAGTGAAACGCCGGACAGAGTTAACTATGGCTACACCTTC
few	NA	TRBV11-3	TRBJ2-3	CASSLRIQPSTDTQYF	TGTGCCAGCAGCTTACGAATTCAGCCAAGCACAGATACGCAGTATTTT
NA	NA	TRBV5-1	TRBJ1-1	CASSLGHMNTEAFF	TGCGCCAGCAGCTTGGGACACATGAACACTGAAGCTTTCTTT
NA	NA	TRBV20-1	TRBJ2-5	CSAGVPETQYF	TGCAGTGCCGGAGTGCCAGAGACCCAGTACTTC
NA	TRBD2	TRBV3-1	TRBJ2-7	CASSQSQREYEQYF	TGTGCCAGCAGCCAATCACAGCGGGAGTACGAGCAGTACTTC
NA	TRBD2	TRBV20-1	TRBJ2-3	CSAIPLGRGVTDTQYF	TGCAGTGCTATCCCCCTGGGGCGGGGGGTCACAGATACGCAGTATTTT
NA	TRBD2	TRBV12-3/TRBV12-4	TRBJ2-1	CASSWASGGTNEQFF	TGTGCCAGCAGTTGGGCTAGCGGGGGGACTAATGAGCAGTTCTTC
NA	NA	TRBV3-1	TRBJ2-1	CASSQGPQGYNEQFF	TGTGCCAGCAGCCAAGGCCCCCAGGGTTACAATGAGCAGTTCTTC
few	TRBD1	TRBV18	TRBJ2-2	CASSLYRGQVVGELFF	TGTGCCAGCTCGCTTTACCGTGGACAGGTTGTCGGGGAGCTGTTTTTT
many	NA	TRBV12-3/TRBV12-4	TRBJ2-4	CASSLGASRAKNIQYF	TGTGCCAGCAGCCTTGGGGCTTCTAGGGCCAAAAACATTCAGTACTTC
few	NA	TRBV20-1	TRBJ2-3	CSARLREKLADTQYF	TGCAGTGCTAGGCTCCGGGAGAAGCTGGCAGATACGCAGTATTTT
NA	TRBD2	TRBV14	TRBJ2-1	CASSPWTSGRHNEQFF	TGTGCCAGCAGCCCATGGACTAGCGGTCGGCACAATGAGCAGTTCTTC
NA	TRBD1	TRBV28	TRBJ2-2	CASIRDRVGTGELFF	TGTGCCAGCATCCGGGACAGGGTGGGGACCGGGGAGCTGTTTTTT
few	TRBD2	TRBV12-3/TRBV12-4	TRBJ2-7	CASSPFTGGLGYEQYF	TGTGCCAGCAGTCCCTTCACGGGAGGGCTCGGGTACGAGCAGTACTTC
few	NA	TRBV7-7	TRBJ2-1	CASSRDSPSSYNEQFF	TGTGCCAGCAGCCGGGACTCCCCCAGCTCCTACAATGAGCAGTTCTTC
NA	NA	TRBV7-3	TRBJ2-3	CASSLSASVADTQYF	TGTGCCAGCAGCTTATCGGCTAGCGTAGCAGATACGCAGTATTTT
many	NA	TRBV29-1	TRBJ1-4	CSVEGSKDNEKLFF	TGCAGCGTTGAAGGTTCGAAAGATAATGAAAAACTGTTTTTT
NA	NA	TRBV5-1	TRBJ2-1	CASRHDSSYNEQFF	TGCGCCAGCAGGCACGACAGTTCCTACAATGAGCAGTTCTTC
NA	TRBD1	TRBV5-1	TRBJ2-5	CASSVGQAQETQYF	TGCGCCAGCAGCGTAGGACAGGCCCAAGAGACCCAGTACTTC
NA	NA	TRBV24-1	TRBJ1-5	CATSSGDSNQPQHF	TGTGCCACCAGCTCTGGGGATAGCAATCAGCCCCAGCATTTT
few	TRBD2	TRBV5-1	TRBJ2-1	CASSTGLGAWEQFF	TGCGCCAGCAGCACCGGACTAGGAGCGTGGGAGCAGTTCTTC
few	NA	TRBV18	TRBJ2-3	CASSLSSATDTQYF	TGTGCCAGCTCACTTTCCTCGGCCACAGATACGCAGTATTTT
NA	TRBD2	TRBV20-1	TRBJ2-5	CSARLAGLRAQYF	TGCAGTGCTAGACTAGCGGGGCTCAGGGCCCAGTACTTC